This entry concerns a single T cell receptor (beta chain). Its specificity is not known. This record comes from a study of cytomegalovirus exposure and HLA in healthy donors. Study-level points and caveats: With DRB1 most and HLA-C fewest, TCR association rates differed between HLA loci in a later analysis. Productive status was seen about 90% or about 30% of the time for most TCR beta V segments in an earlier analysis.

CDR3 size: 15 residues. The J segment lost 0 bases and the V segment lost 3 bases, leaving 3 bases of the junction unmatched. Germline CDR1 SEHNR, CDR2 FQNEAQ (reference sequence). Use of 60 Vbeta and 13 Jbeta primers characterized the PCR. Clones were read by immunoSEQ multiplex PCR, and TCRdb kept only the in-frame ones, dropping some. The table shows about 140,000 clones, with under 80% occurring only once. The sequenced material came from PBMCs. This clonotype was obtained from a woman in her forties or fifties in good health and CMV-seropositive. This chain uses TRBV7-9 with TRBJ2-7; TRBD1 aligns across 9 bases. CDR3: CASSFRQGVSYEQYF. The CDR3 DNA follows: TGTGCCAGCAGCTTTAGACAGGGGGTCTCCTACGAGCAGTACTTC.